A selection of T cell receptor beta chains follows, all from one sample in a study of cytomegalovirus exposure and HLA in healthy donors. Some clones are missing from TCRdb's copy, which holds only in-frame ones; the method was immunoSEQ multiplex PCR. Of over 200,000 clones listed, roughly 89% are singletons. The sample taken for sequencing was PBMCs. These receptors were collected from a woman under 30 in good health and CMV-seronegative. CDR3s include the opening cysteine and the closing phenylalanine or tryptophan. A D gene is named only where the DNA matches it firmly. Clone size is not always given. Where it is, it says once, few, many or a class for expanded clones.

d_gene: TRBD2
abundance: NA
v_gene: TRBV7-9
j_gene: TRBJ2-3
CDR3nt: TGTGCCAGCAGCCTAGACGGACTAGCGAAAACAGATACGCAGTATTTT
CDR3aa: CASSLDGLAKTDTQYF

d_gene: NA
abundance: NA
v_gene: TRBV5-1
j_gene: TRBJ2-3
CDR3nt: TGCGCCAGCAGCTTTAAACAGAGCACAGATACGCAGTATTTT
CDR3aa: CASSFKQSTDTQYF

d_gene: TRBD2
abundance: NA
v_gene: TRBV18
j_gene: TRBJ2-5
CDR3nt: TGTGCCAGCTCACCAGGCGCCTCCAGCGGGGAAGAGACCCAGTACTTC
CDR3aa: CASSPGASSGEETQYF

d_gene: NA
abundance: NA
v_gene: TRBV6-5
j_gene: TRBJ1-2
CDR3nt: TGTGCCAGCAGAAAACAGACACAACTGGCAAATGGCTACACCTTC
CDR3aa: CASRKQTQLANGYTF

d_gene: NA
abundance: NA
v_gene: TRBV30
j_gene: TRBJ2-5
CDR3nt: TGTGCCTGGAGTGTGACCCGAGGGGGGACCCAGTACTTC
CDR3aa: CAWSVTRGGTQYF

d_gene: TRBD1
abundance: NA
v_gene: TRBV6-1
j_gene: TRBJ1-4
CDR3nt: TGTGCCAGCAGTCAGGACAGGGGAGTTGAAAAACTGTTTTTT
CDR3aa: CASSQDRGVEKLFF

d_gene: TRBD1
abundance: NA
v_gene: TRBV19
j_gene: TRBJ2-1
CDR3nt: TGTGCCAGTAGCCTCGACAGGGGCCGCTCCTACAATGAGCAGTTCTTC
CDR3aa: CASSLDRGRSYNEQFF

d_gene: NA
abundance: NA
v_gene: TRBV5-1
j_gene: TRBJ2-2
CDR3nt: TGCGCCAGCAGTTTCCAGAGCTGGAGCACCGGGGAGCTGTTTTTT
CDR3aa: CASSFQSWSTGELFF

d_gene: TRBD2
abundance: once
v_gene: TRBV5-4
j_gene: TRBJ2-3
CDR3nt: TGTGCCAGCAGCTTGGCCATGGGGGGGAGGACAGATACGCAGTATTTT
CDR3aa: CASSLAMGGRTDTQYF

d_gene: TRBD1
abundance: NA
v_gene: TRBV27
j_gene: TRBJ2-7
CDR3nt: TGTGCCAGCAGTTTAATAGTGACAGGGGGTTCCGAGCAGTACTTC
CDR3aa: CASSLIVTGGSEQYF

d_gene: NA
abundance: NA
v_gene: TRBV7-2
j_gene: TRBJ1-4
CDR3nt: TGTGCCAGCAGCTTAGATGCAGGGATGAATGGTGAAAAACTGTTTTTT
CDR3aa: CASSLDAGMNGEKLFF

d_gene: TRBD2
abundance: NA
v_gene: TRBV7-9
j_gene: TRBJ2-2
CDR3nt: TGTGCCAGCACAGCGGGGGGGACGAACACCGGGGAGCTGTTTTTT
CDR3aa: CASTAGGTNTGELFF

d_gene: NA
abundance: NA
v_gene: TRBV11-3
j_gene: TRBJ1-2
CDR3nt: TGTGCCAGCAGCTTACGGGGTAACTATGGCTACACCTTC
CDR3aa: CASSLRGNYGYTF

d_gene: NA
abundance: NA
v_gene: TRBV5-6
j_gene: TRBJ2-7
CDR3nt: TGTGCCAGCAGCTTGAGCAAAGCGGGCTGGGGCGGAAACTACGAGCAGTACTTC
CDR3aa: CASSLSKAGWGGNYEQYF

d_gene: NA
abundance: NA
v_gene: TRBV23-1
j_gene: TRBJ2-7
CDR3nt: TGCGCCAGCAGTCAACCCCATCCTGGGCGGGACGAGCAGTACTTC
CDR3aa: CASSQPHPGRDEQYF

d_gene: NA
abundance: NA
v_gene: TRBV9
j_gene: TRBJ1-1
CDR3nt: TGTGCCAGCAGCGTTACAGGGATGAACACTGAAGCTTTCTTT
CDR3aa: CASSVTGMNTEAFF

d_gene: NA
abundance: NA
v_gene: TRBV27
j_gene: TRBJ2-1
CDR3nt: TGTGCCAGCGCTCTATTGGGGAGGCAGTTCTTC
CDR3aa: CASALLGRQFF

d_gene: TRBD1
abundance: NA
v_gene: TRBV6-5
j_gene: TRBJ1-4
CDR3nt: TGTGCCAGCAGTGTACAGGGGGAGAATGAAAAACTGTTTTTT
CDR3aa: CASSVQGENEKLFF

d_gene: TRBD1
abundance: NA
v_gene: TRBV4-1
j_gene: TRBJ2-7
CDR3nt: TGCGCCAGCAGCCAAATCGACAGGGTAAGGGAGCAGTACTTC
CDR3aa: CASSQIDRVREQYF

d_gene: TRBD1
abundance: NA
v_gene: TRBV6-5
j_gene: TRBJ1-2
CDR3nt: TGTGCCAGCAGTTATGGGACAGGTCCCTACTATGGCTACACCTTC
CDR3aa: CASSYGTGPYYGYTF

d_gene: NA
abundance: NA
v_gene: TRBV6-5
j_gene: TRBJ2-7
CDR3nt: TGTGCCAGCATGCCCCTCTTGAGGATCCACGAGCAGTACTTC
CDR3aa: CASMPLLRIHEQYF

d_gene: NA
abundance: NA
v_gene: TRBV9
j_gene: TRBJ2-5
CDR3nt: TGTGCCAGCAGTGTCCACAGCTTGGGCTCAGAGACCCAGTACTTC
CDR3aa: CASSVHSLGSETQYF

d_gene: NA
abundance: NA
v_gene: TRBV6-1
j_gene: TRBJ1-1
CDR3nt: TGTGCCAGCAGAGTAAAGGAGGGATCGATCACTGAAGCTTTCTTT
CDR3aa: CASRVKEGSITEAFF

d_gene: TRBD1
abundance: NA
v_gene: TRBV5-1
j_gene: TRBJ1-2
CDR3nt: TGCGCCAGCAGCCCCTCGGACAGGGGAATCTATGGCTACACCTTC
CDR3aa: CASSPSDRGIYGYTF

d_gene: NA
abundance: NA
v_gene: TRBV18
j_gene: TRBJ1-2
CDR3nt: TGTGCCAGCTCACCGGTAGCGACAGGCGCGTTCCCTAACTATGGCTACACCTTC
CDR3aa: CASSPVATGAFPNYGYTF

d_gene: TRBD1
abundance: NA
v_gene: TRBV7-9
j_gene: TRBJ1-4
CDR3nt: TGTGCCAGCAGCTTAACCGGACAGGTTGGTGAAAAACTGTTTTTT
CDR3aa: CASSLTGQVGEKLFF

d_gene: TRBD1
abundance: NA
v_gene: TRBV13
j_gene: TRBJ2-5
CDR3nt: TGTGCCAGCAGCTTAGTCCGGACAGGGTTTATGGAGACCCAGTACTTC
CDR3aa: CASSLVRTGFMETQYF

d_gene: NA
abundance: NA
v_gene: TRBV2
j_gene: TRBJ2-7
CDR3nt: TGTGCCAGCAGTAGGGGGACGGAGTCCTACGAGCAGTACTTC
CDR3aa: CASSRGTESYEQYF

d_gene: TRBD1
abundance: NA
v_gene: TRBV2
j_gene: TRBJ1-2
CDR3nt: TGTGCCAGCATCTCAGGGACAGACAGAGCTCCATATGGCTACACCTTC
CDR3aa: CASISGTDRAPYGYTF

d_gene: NA
abundance: NA
v_gene: TRBV4-1
j_gene: TRBJ2-7
CDR3nt: TGCGCCAGCAGCCAAACGGACAGCTACGAGCAGTACTTC
CDR3aa: CASSQTDSYEQYF

d_gene: TRBD1
abundance: NA
v_gene: TRBV19
j_gene: TRBJ1-6
CDR3nt: TGTGCCAGTAGTCTCCCGCCAGGGGGGTATTCACCCCTCCACTTT
CDR3aa: CASSLPPGGYSPLHF

d_gene: TRBD2
abundance: NA
v_gene: TRBV2
j_gene: TRBJ2-7
CDR3nt: TGTGCCAGCAGTGAAGGGCTAGCGGTTAATTACGAGCAGTACTTC
CDR3aa: CASSEGLAVNYEQYF

d_gene: TRBD1
abundance: NA
v_gene: TRBV2
j_gene: TRBJ1-2
CDR3nt: TGTGCCAGCACCAAACGGGAGGGGGCGCCCAACTATGGCTACACCTTC
CDR3aa: CASTKREGAPNYGYTF

d_gene: TRBD1
abundance: NA
v_gene: TRBV9
j_gene: TRBJ1-2
CDR3nt: TGTGCCAGCAGCGTAGACCCACAGGGGGCGATCTCTCGGGGCTACACCTTC
CDR3aa: CASSVDPQGAISRGYTF

d_gene: NA
abundance: NA
v_gene: TRBV7-9
j_gene: TRBJ1-2
CDR3nt: TGTGCCAGCAGCTTAAAGGGACAAATCTCAGTCCACTATGGCTACACCTTC
CDR3aa: CASSLKGQISVHYGYTF

d_gene: TRBD2
abundance: NA
v_gene: TRBV19
j_gene: TRBJ2-3
CDR3nt: TGTGCCAGTAGTCGGCCTAGCGGGGGGACAGATACGCAGTATTTT
CDR3aa: CASSRPSGGTDTQYF

d_gene: NA
abundance: once
v_gene: TRBV5-6
j_gene: TRBJ1-1
CDR3nt: TGTGCCAGCAGCTCGGGACACAGGAACACTGAAGCTTTCTTT
CDR3aa: CASSSGHRNTEAFF

d_gene: TRBD2
abundance: NA
v_gene: TRBV29-1
j_gene: TRBJ2-1
CDR3nt: TGCAGCGCCGGGGGGACTTCTCTACAGTTCTTC
CDR3aa: CSAGGTSLQFF

d_gene: TRBD2
abundance: NA
v_gene: TRBV5-8
j_gene: TRBJ2-5
CDR3nt: TGTGCCAGCAGCTTGGGACTAGCGGGGGGGCAAGAGACCCAGTACTTC
CDR3aa: CASSLGLAGGQETQYF

d_gene: TRBD1
abundance: NA
v_gene: TRBV7-8
j_gene: TRBJ2-7
CDR3nt: TGTGCCAGCAGCTTGGAGACAGGGGGCTCCTACGAGCAGTACTTC
CDR3aa: CASSLETGGSYEQYF

d_gene: NA
abundance: NA
v_gene: TRBV5-6
j_gene: TRBJ2-5
CDR3nt: TGTGCCAGCAGCGATCCCGGGACACTCACGAAAGAGACCCAGTACTTC
CDR3aa: CASSDPGTLTKETQYF

d_gene: NA
abundance: NA
v_gene: TRBV11-3
j_gene: TRBJ1-1
CDR3nt: TGTGCCAGCAGCCCAGACCAGGGGACTGAAGCTTTCTTT
CDR3aa: CASSPDQGTEAFF

d_gene: NA
abundance: few
v_gene: TRBV7-9
j_gene: TRBJ1-1
CDR3nt: TGTGCCAGCAGCCCACCCTCAGCAGGAAAGAACACTGAAGCTTTCTTT
CDR3aa: CASSPPSAGKNTEAFF